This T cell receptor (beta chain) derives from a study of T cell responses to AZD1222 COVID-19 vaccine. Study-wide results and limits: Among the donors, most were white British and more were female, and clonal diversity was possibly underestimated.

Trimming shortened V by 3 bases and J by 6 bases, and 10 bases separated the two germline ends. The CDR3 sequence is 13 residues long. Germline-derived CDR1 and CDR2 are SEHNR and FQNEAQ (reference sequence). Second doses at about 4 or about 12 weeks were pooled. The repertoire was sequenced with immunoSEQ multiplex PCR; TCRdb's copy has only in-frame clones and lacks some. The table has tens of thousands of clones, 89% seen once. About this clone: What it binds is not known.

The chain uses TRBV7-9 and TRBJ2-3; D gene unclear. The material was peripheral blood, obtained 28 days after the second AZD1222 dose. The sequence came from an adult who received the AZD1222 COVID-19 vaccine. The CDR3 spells CASSFQIGDTQYF. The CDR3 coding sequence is TGTGCCAGCAGCTTCCAGATCGGGGATACGCAGTATTTT.